The next 32 T cell receptor beta chains were all read from a single sample in a study of graft-versus-host responses after intestinal transplantation. The table came from immunoSEQ multiplex PCR; TCRdb's copy has only in-frame clones and leaves some out. The table records roughly 70,000 clones, 92% of them present only once. Source: bone marrow, taken 700 to 750 days after intestinal transplantation. These receptors were obtained from a human patient who received an intestinal transplant, so some T cells may come from the graft donor.

The V call is TRBV11-1, the J call TRBJ2-7; D ambiguous. Germline CDR1 is SGHAT and CDR2 is FQDESV (reference sequence). This CDR3 region has 14 residues. V gave up 2 bases and J gave up 2 bases, with 10 bases separating them. CDR3 region: CASSLTDGTYEQYF. The CDR3 nucleotides are TGTGCCAGCAGCTTAACGGACGGAACCTACGAGCAGTACTTC. The full variable domain, rest sourced from reference TRBV11-1 and TRBJ2-7, is EAEVAQSPRYKITEKSQAVAFWCDPISGHATLYWYRQILGQGPELLVQFQDESVVDDSQLPKDRFSAERLKGVDSTLKIQPAELGDSAMYLCASSLTDGTYEQYFGPGTRLTVT.

This chain links TRBV4-2 with TRBJ2-3; TRBD2 matches 10 bases. Germline V lookup: CDR1 LGHNA, CDR2 YNFKEQ. The CDR3 runs 19 residues. The junction had 15 bases not matched to a gene; V was cut back by 0 bases and J by 6 bases. CDR3 nucleotides: TGTGCCAGCAGCCAAGATTCCGTGGTAGCGGGAGGCCCCGAGGATACGCAGTATTTT. It translates to CASSQDSVVAGGPEDTQYF.

A remark on this clone: The same CDR3 arises from other DNA sequences in this sample as well. The chain joins TRBV28 to TRBJ1-5; D may be TRBD1 (6 bases). Trimming stripped 1 base from V and 4 bases from J, with 8 bases between. CDR3 size: 14 residues. The germline V gene has CDR1 MDHEN and CDR2 SYDVKM. The CDR3 region is CASSLSGENQPQHF. CDR3 nucleotides: TGTGCCAGCAGTTTATCAGGGGAGAATCAGCCCCAGCATTTT.

The rearrangement links TRBV11-2 to TRBJ1-2; a possible D gene is TRBD1 (5 bases). CDR3 length: 13 residues. The V end was cut by 5 bases, the J end by 2 bases, with 9 bases between. Germline-derived CDR1 and CDR2 are SGHAT and FQNNGV. CDR3 in amino acids: CASSHRTNYGYTF. The CDR3 DNA reads TGTGCCAGCAGCCACAGGACCAACTATGGCTACACCTTC.

The chain joins TRBV5-6 to TRBJ1-1; D ambiguous. The CDR3 sequence is 12 residues long. Germline V lookup: CDR1 SGHDT, CDR2 YYEEEE. Between the trimmed V and J ends, which lost 4 bases and 7 bases, there was a span of 11 bases. CDR3 amino acids: CASSPPSDEAFF. DNA for the CDR3: TGTGCCAGCAGCCCTCCTTCAGATGAAGCTTTCTTT. Together with reference TRBV5-6 and TRBJ1-1, the CDR3 gives the full variable domain: DAGVTQSPTHLIKTRGQQVTLRCSPKSGHDTVSWYQQALGQGPQFIFQYYEEEERQRGNFPDRFSGHQFPNYSSELNVNALLLGDSALYLCASSPPSDEAFFGQGTRLTVV.

The chain employs TRBV27 and TRBJ1-5; D is unclear. CDR3 length: 16 amino acids. Trimming cost V 4 bases and J 1 base, with 14 bases left between them. CDR1 and CDR2 (germline): MNHEY, SMNVEV (reference sequence). This CDR3 is CASSSGSDPSNQPQHF. The DNA for the CDR3 is TGTGCCAGCAGTTCCGGGTCGGACCCGAGCAATCAGCCCCAGCATTTT.

The chain is built from TRBV4-1 and TRBJ2-7; D is ambiguous. CDR3 size: 12 residues. Germline loops: CDR1 MGHRA, CDR2 YSYEKL. The V gene lost 2 bases and the J gene lost 7 bases, with 9 bases spanning the gap. This chain's CDR3 is CASSQPKQEQYF. The CDR3 DNA sequence: TGCGCCAGCAGCCAACCGAAACAGGAGCAGTACTTC.

The CDR3 loop is CATSRERDSYNEQFF. DNA for the CDR3: TGTGCCACCAGCAGAGAGCGTGACTCCTACAATGAGCAGTTCTTC. J is TRBJ2-1 and V is TRBV15; no definite D call. This CDR3 has 15 amino acids. Germline CDR1 is LNHNV and CDR2 is YYDKDF (reference sequence). V was trimmed by 0 bases and J by 0 bases, leaving 6 bases between them.

This clone was seen just once. The chain recombines TRBV7-9 with TRBJ1-5; tentatively, D is TRBD1 (5 bases). V dropped 7 bases and J dropped 3 bases, with 10 bases sitting between them. The CDR3 has 13 amino acids. CDR1 SEHNR and CDR2 FQNEAQ come from the germline V gene (reference sequence). Here the CDR3 DNA reads TGTGCCAGCACCCGGGGGGACAATCAGCCCCAGCATTTT. It codes for CASTRGDNQPQHF.

The V and J genes are TRBV21-1 and TRBJ1-1. TRBV21-1 has pseudogene status. The CDR3 has 12 residues. The CDR3 DNA reads TGTGCCCTCTCTTCCGGGGCCACTGAAGCTTTCTTT. Protein sequence: CALSSGATEAFF.

V and J are TRBV25-1 and TRBJ1-6; D is perhaps TRBD1 (5 bases). V gave up 6 bases and J gave up 6 bases, with 12 bases separating them. Per germline, CDR1 MGHDK and CDR2 SYGVNS. This CDR3 region has 14 residues. The CDR3 loop reads CASRGRDGNSPLHF. In DNA, the CDR3 is TGTGCCAGCAGGGGTCGGGACGGTAATTCACCCCTCCACTTT.

The V and J genes are TRBV2 and TRBJ1-4; the D is unclear. The ends were cut back, 7 bases at V and 4 bases at J, with 4 bases in the middle. Germline V gene sequence: CDR1 SNHLY, CDR2 FYNNEI. The CDR3 has 11 amino acids. The CDR3 sequence: CASTDNEKLFF. CDR3 DNA sequence: TGTGCCAGCACCGATAATGAAAAACTGTTTTTT.

The chain recombines TRBV7-3 with TRBJ2-3; TRBD2 matches at 7 bases. Germline CDR1 and CDR2: SGHTA and FQGTGA. The V gene end was trimmed by 5 bases and the J gene end by 1 base; junction bases not matched to a gene: 6. The CDR3 is 15 residues long. Written as DNA, the CDR3 is TGTGCCAGCAGCCCATACACTAGCGGCACAGATACGCAGTATTTT. As protein: CASSPYTSGTDTQYF.

The chain links TRBV7-9 to TRBJ1-4, with 7 bases matching TRBD1. Germline V CDR1 and CDR2: SEHNR, FQNEAQ (reference sequence). The CDR3 contains 16 residues. Trimming took 5 bases from V and 4 from J; bases not matched to a gene: 10. The CDR3 DNA follows: TGTGCCAGCAGCGGACGCCGGGACAGCCTTAATGAAAAACTGTTTTTT. Protein sequence: CASSGRRDSLNEKLFF.

V and J are TRBV13 and TRBJ1-3; D might be TRBD1 (6 bases). CDR3 length equals 16 residues. Trimming pared 4 bases from V and 4 bases from J, leaving 17 bases between. Germline-derived CDR1 and CDR2 are PRHDT and FYEKMQ (reference sequence). The CDR3 nucleotides read TGTGCCAGCAGCTCTCAAGACAGGCTCGGGGGAAACACCATATATTTT. Its protein is CASSSQDRLGGNTIYF.

This clone was observed a handful of times. The chain links TRBV7-2 to TRBJ1-2; D unresolved. From germline, CDR1 is SGHTA and CDR2 FQGNSA. CDR3 size: 14 residues. Between the trimmed V and J ends, which lost 7 bases and 8 bases, there was a span of 20 bases. CDR3 amino acids: CASTPPGSGGGYTF. CDR3 nucleotides: TGTGCCAGCACCCCCCCGGGGTCAGGAGGAGGCTACACCTTC.

This sequence joins TRBV2 and TRBJ1-5; weak D call: TRBD1 (5 bases). The V end was cut by 5 bases, the J end by 1 base, with 18 bases between. The CDR3 covers 17 residues. Germline loops: CDR1 SNHLY, CDR2 FYNNEI. CDR3 residues: CASSPRGGEESNQPQHF. The CDR3 DNA follows: TGTGCCAGCAGTCCCCGTGGGGGGGAAGAGAGCAATCAGCCCCAGCATTTT.

The J gene is TRBJ2-1, the V gene TRBV18, with a possible D match to TRBD2 (6 bases). The CDR3 runs 15 residues. The V end was cut by 3 bases, the J end by 3 bases, with 12 bases between. Germline V gene sequence: CDR1 KGHSH, CDR2 LQKENI. The CDR3 is CASSPSGGYYNEQFF. The CDR3 coding sequence is TGTGCCAGCTCACCTAGCGGTGGATACTACAATGAGCAGTTCTTC.

This rearrangement joins TRBV7-2 to TRBJ2-1; the D call may be TRBD1 or TRBD2 (5 bases each). The CDR3 runs to 16 residues. From germline, CDR1 is SGHTA and CDR2 FQGNSA. Trimming pared 1 base from V and 4 bases from J, leaving 14 bases between. DNA for the CDR3: TGTGCCAGCAGCTTAGGCTGGGACCGTCGTTACAATGAGCAGTTCTTC. It encodes CASSLGWDRRYNEQFF.

The chain uses TRBV10-1 and TRBJ2-1; D is perhaps TRBD1 (7 bases). The CDR3 is 15 amino acids. The V end lost 8 bases, the J end lost 7 bases, and 21 bases lay between the germline ends. Per germline, CDR1 WNHNN and CDR2 SYGVQD (reference sequence). CDR3 DNA sequence: TGCGCCAGCGCAGGGGGGCCTCTCCCTACTAATGAGCAGTTCTTC. Protein: CASAGGPLPTNEQFF.

The V call is TRBV4-1, the J call TRBJ1-2; no clear D. V lost 0 bases, J lost 2 bases, and 10 bases lay in between. Germline V CDR1 and CDR2: MGHRA, YSYEKL. This CDR3 has 15 amino acids. In DNA, the CDR3 is TGCGCCAGCAGCCAAGAGCAGACATCGAACTATGGCTACACCTTC. It yields the protein CASSQEQTSNYGYTF.

The chain is built from TRBV14 and TRBJ2-5, with TRBD2 as a possible D gene (6 bases). The end of the DNA fits TRBJ2-7 better, so the J call may be wrong. Germline V gene lookup returns CDR1 SGHDN and CDR2 FVKESK. This CDR3 is 14 amino acids long. CDR3 loop: CASSPGTFSYEQYF. The CDR3 DNA reads TGTGCCAGCAGCCCCGGGACTTTTTCCTACGAGCAGTACTTC.

The chain couples TRBV6-6 to TRBJ1-4; D unclear. Trimming removed 1 base from V and 7 bases from J, with 13 bases in between. Germline values: CDR1 MNHNY, CDR2 SVGAGI (reference sequence). CDR3 length: 15 amino acids. The CDR3 reads CASSYYKTRGEKLFF. The CDR3 DNA is TGTGCCAGCAGTTACTACAAGACCCGGGGTGAAAAACTGTTTTTT.

The chain employs TRBV28 and TRBJ1-3; D call uncertain. CDR1 is MDHEN and CDR2 is SYDVKM in the germline V gene. This CDR3 is 13 amino acids long. V shed 7 bases and J shed 0 bases, with 7 bases lying between them. The CDR3 here is CASTGLSGNTIYF. The CDR3 DNA sequence: TGTGCCAGCACGGGTCTCTCTGGAAACACCATATATTTT.

The chain is built from TRBV11-2 and TRBJ2-3; 11 bases agree with TRBD2. In germline, CDR1 is SGHAT, CDR2 FQNNGV. The CDR3 spans 17 residues. Trimming cost V 5 bases and J 1 base; bases outside gene matches: 8. The CDR3 loop is CASSQAILAGGTDTQYF. The CDR3 DNA sequence: TGTGCCAGCAGCCAAGCAATACTAGCGGGGGGCACAGATACGCAGTATTTT.

J is TRBJ2-7 and V is TRBV29-1, with D possibly being TRBD1 (5 bases). Germline V gene sequence: CDR1 SQVTM, CDR2 ANQGSEA. Trimming took 3 bases from V and 4 from J, leaving 13 bases between them. The CDR3 extends over 13 amino acids. Here the CDR3 reads CSVDVGVGYEQYF. For the CDR3, the DNA is TGCAGCGTTGATGTAGGGGTAGGGTACGAGCAGTACTTC.

The chain links TRBV5-5 to TRBJ2-7, with 8 bases lining up with TRBD2. CDR3 length equals 19 residues. The V segment lost 0 bases and the J segment 2 bases; nucleotides outside the gene matches: 16. CDR1 SGHKS and CDR2 YYEKEE come from the germline V gene (reference sequence). CDR3 sequence: CASSLARPGTRPPAYEQYF. CDR3 DNA: TGTGCCAGCAGCTTGGCCCGTCCCGGGACTAGACCCCCGGCCTACGAGCAGTACTTC.

The chain recombines TRBV4-1 with TRBJ2-1; 10 bases match TRBD2. The CDR3 is 21 residues long. The V segment lost 5 bases and the J segment 7 bases; nucleotides outside the gene matches: 26. CDR1 is MGHRA and CDR2 is YSYEKL in the germline V gene. This chain's CDR3 is CASSYQQPLGNLAGGRNEQFF. In DNA, the CDR3 is TGCGCCAGCAGCTATCAACAACCTCTAGGGAACTTAGCGGGAGGTAGGAATGAGCAGTTCTTC.

The chain is built from TRBV11-3 and TRBJ2-5; 10 nucleotides align to TRBD1. The CDR3 is made up of 16 amino acids. J gave up 5 bases and V 4 bases, and 10 bases lay outside the gene matches. Germline V lookup: CDR1 SGHNT, CDR2 YENEEA. CDR3 loop: CASSSETGGEGETQYF. Here the CDR3 DNA reads TGTGCCAGCAGCTCCGAGACAGGGGGCGAGGGGGAGACCCAGTACTTC.

The chain recombines TRBV6-5 with TRBJ1-1; D remains unclear. Trimming took off 6 bases at V and 6 bases at J, with 5 bases between the two ends. The CDR3 totals 10 residues. CDR1 MNHEY and CDR2 SVGAGI come from the germline V gene. DNA for the CDR3: TGTGCCAGCAGGATATCTGAAGCTTTCTTT. It codes for CASRISEAFF.

DNA for the CDR3: TGTGCCAGCAGCTTGGTAGGCGGACAGGGGCCTGAAGCTTTCTTT. This gives the protein CASSLVGGQGPEAFF. The V call is TRBV5-4, the J call TRBJ1-1; the match to TRBD1 covers 9 bases. V lost 0 bases to trimming and J lost 6 bases; unmatched junction nucleotides: 6. The germline V gene encodes CDR1 SGHNT and CDR2 YYREEE (reference sequence). The CDR3 has 15 amino acids.

The chain joins TRBV6-4 to TRBJ2-1; D tentatively reads TRBD1 or TRBD2 (5 bases each). CDR1 and CDR2 (germline): MRHNA, SNTAGT. Trimming left V 6 bases short and J 0 bases short, with 12 bases between. The CDR3 is 15 residues long. CDR3 nucleotides: TGTGCCAGCAGCGAGGGACCAAGCTCCTACAATGAGCAGTTCTTC. Translating gives CASSEGPSSYNEQFF.